This TCR beta chain was captured in a study of metastatic and nonmetastatic thyroid tumors (dated by TCRdb to about 2020). Some background on the complete study: For patients with malignant and with benign thyroid disease, the researchers compared repertoires between peripheral blood samples and tumor or nodule tissue samples. What the authors observed across the whole study: In both blood and tumor samples, malignant tumors were reported to have significantly higher TCR beta diversity than benign nodules.

Library preparation employed PCR. Sequencing was performed on an Illumina HiSeq 4000. High-throughput sequencing was used to profile the CDR3 region of the TCR beta-chain in every patient. On the authors' methods: A classifier to discriminate distant-metastatic papillary thyroid cancer patients was built from CDR3 differences across clinicopathological groups. Repertoire diversity was assessed with the Shannon index, and tumor-blood repertoire similarity with the Morisita-Horn index. The public reads were quality trimmed at Q25 with fastp and then assembled into clones with MiXCR by TCRdb, keeping productive beta chains. In this record, the V and J calls reflect TCRdb's handling and not the investigators' own analysis. The sample table records fewer than 6,500 clones; about 19% of these occur just once. Jointly, the top ten make up roughly 6.2% of the sample. None of the patients had been given any treatment before thyroid surgery. Using T-cell receptor beta sequencing, the study looked back at clinical samples from patients collected from about 2011 to 2019.

Concerning this clone itself: Its antigen target is currently unknown. There are no base qualities to consult, and no much larger clone falls within one base.

CDR1 and CDR2, looked up from the germline V gene, are SGHDN and FVKESK. The junction carries 8 bases between V and J, which are trimmed by 2 bases and 0 bases respectively. The cysteine opens and the phenylalanine closes a CDR3 of 16 amino acids. Only CDR3 DNA is held: 48 bases, read in frame from base 1. This chain joins TRBV14 to TRBJ2-6; no D gene is confidently identified. The material sequenced was adjacent normal tissue. The TCR sequence derives from a female donor with papillary thyroid cancer or a benign thyroid nodule (not recorded which). Some clones in this sample may be carry-over from other donors' samples. The bases read TGTGCCAGCAGCCAACTCTCAGTCTCTGGGGCCAACGTCCTGACTTTC. Its translation reads: CASSQLSVSGANVLTF.